This TCR beta chain emerged from a study of cytomegalovirus exposure and HLA in healthy donors. Notes on the study in general: Earlier results showed most TCR beta V segments being productive about 87% or about 30% of the time. Common viral pathogens were later found to be apparently linked to several of the most significant clusters.

Nominal health characterized the donors when sampled, though unrecorded immune exposures were likely. The CDR3 is made up of 12 amino acids. In germline, CDR1 is SGHVS, CDR2 FNYEAQ. V shed 5 bases and J shed 4 bases, with 9 bases lying between them. Primers: 60 Vbeta forward and 13 Jbeta reverse. The assay was immunoSEQ multiplex PCR, and TCRdb's table has in-frame clones only and misses some. The table has 95,000 to 130,000 clones, about 68% seen once; the top ten hold roughly 10%. For this clone: Its antigen remains unknown. Other nucleotide sequences in the sample specify the same CDR3.

The specimen was PBMCs. This TCR derives from a woman aged 40 to 50 in good health and CMV-seropositive. This chain connects TRBV7-6 to TRBJ2-7; D is perhaps TRBD1 (5 bases). The CDR3: CASSPDRYEQYF. The CDR3 bases are TGTGCCAGCAGCCCCGACAGATACGAGCAGTACTTC.